One and the same sample provided the 26 T cell receptor beta chains below, sequenced in a study of low-dose radiotherapy and immunotherapy resistance in tumors. Time point defined: before trial treatment. Both TCRalpha and TCRbeta chains were reverse transcribed with V-gene-specific primers. TCRs underwent 20 PCR cycles of amplification with a constant-region primer and V-primer adapter. From the reads, TCRdb called clonotypes with MiXCR, one entry per CDR3 protein. The table lists about 60,000 distinct CDR3 sequences, around 25% of them singletons. This material consisted of PBMCs, taken before treatment. These receptors came from a male donor with prostate cancer.

To note about this clonotype: A far larger clone is one nucleotide away, so this likely arose from a read error. The V and J genes are TRBV7-6 and TRBJ2-1, with D perhaps TRBD1 or TRBD2 (5 bases each). This CDR3 has 11 residues. V was clipped by 3 bases and J by 12 bases, with 9 bases between them. The germline gives CDR1 SGHVS, CDR2 FNYEAQ. CDR3 DNA sequence: TGTGCCAGCAGCTTTGGGGACCCGCAGTTCTTC. Protein: CASSFGDPQFF.

This clonotype came up many times. The rearrangement links TRBV5-1 to TRBJ2-1, with 8 bases aligning to TRBD2. CDR1 is SGHRS and CDR2 is YFSETQ in the germline V gene. The CDR3 spans 16 residues. J gave up 7 bases and V 2 bases, and 11 bases lay outside the gene matches. CDR3 sequence (DNA): TGCGCCAGCAGCTTATCCGGGACTAGTCTAGGAAATGAGCAGTTCTTC. Amino acid sequence: CASSLSGTSLGNEQFF.

The V gene is TRBV20-1, the J gene TRBJ2-7; D might be TRBD2 (6 bases). With 6 bases removed from V and 0 bases from J, the gap between germline ends came to 21 bases. The CDR3 loop spans 16 amino acids. Germline values: CDR1 DFQATT, CDR2 SNEGSKA (reference sequence). The CDR3, as DNA: TGCAGTGCGATTGCTTCTAGCGCCTTTAGCTCCTACGAGCAGTACTTC. Its protein product is CSAIASSAFSSYEQYF.

This clonotype was found many times. J is TRBJ1-1 and V is TRBV5-1, with 7 bases lining up with TRBD1. V lost 0 bases and J lost 5; bases outside the gene matches: 7. This CDR3 is built from 15 residues. Per the germline V gene, CDR1 is SGHRS and CDR2 is YFSETQ. Written as DNA, the CDR3 is TGCGCCAGCAGCTTGGCCAGACAGGGATTAACTGAAGCTTTCTTT. Translating gives CASSLARQGLTEAFF.

This clonotype was found many times. The CDR3 spells CASGFPYWYSGGIHNTGELFF. The CDR3 coding sequence is TGTGCTAGTGGTTTCCCGTATTGGTACAGCGGGGGGATACATAACACCGGGGAGCTGTTTTTT. This chain links TRBV12-5 with TRBJ2-2; TRBD2 matches at 9 bases. The germline V gene has CDR1 LGHNT and CDR2 FRNRAP. Trimming cost V 3 bases and J 2 bases; bases outside gene matches: 19. There are 21 residues in the CDR3.

This clonotype was seen repeatedly, ten times or more. This sequence joins TRBV5-1 and TRBJ2-3; no reliable D call. Germline CDR1 and CDR2: SGHRS and YFSETQ. CDR3 length: 14 amino acids. Deletions cut 4 bases from V and 4 bases from J, with 13 bases between. CDR3 in amino acids: CASSQVGSSDTQYF. CDR3 nucleotide sequence: TGCGCCAGCAGCCAGGTCGGGTCTTCAGATACGCAGTATTTT.

This clonotype was seen repeatedly, ten times or more. The chain has TRBV12-3 or TRBV12-4 and TRBJ2-3; TRBD2 matches 10 bases. The CDR3 has 16 amino acids. Losses at the gene ends were 3 bases for V and 3 bases for J; bases not matched to a gene: 6. Here the CDR3 reads CASSLGGSGGTDTQYF. CDR3 coding DNA: TGTGCCAGCAGTTTGGGAGGTAGCGGGGGGACAGATACGCAGTATTTT.

On this clonotype itself: A single base is all that separates this from a far larger clone, so a read error is likely. The V and J genes are TRBV6-1 and TRBJ1-1, with D possibly being TRBD1 (6 bases). Trimming removed 8 bases at V and 7 bases at J, with 29 bases between. CDR1 and CDR2 (germline): MNHNS, SASEGT. This CDR3 is 17 amino acids long. The DNA of the CDR3 is TGTGCCAGCGGTCATCAGGGGTATAGGGGTGAAGGGAATGAAGCTTTCTTT. It specifies CASGHQGYRGEGNEAFF.

In its sample, this clonotype was seen many times. The V and J genes are TRBV20-1 and TRBJ2-7; 8 bases are shared with TRBD2. CDR1 DFQATT and CDR2 SNEGSKA come from the germline V gene (reference sequence). After removal of 3 bases from V and 6 bases from J, the junction contained 16 bases not matched to a gene. There are 16 residues in the CDR3. CDR3 in DNA: TGCAGTGCTAGCCCTCAAAGGGGGACTAGGAACGGCGAGCAGTACTTC. This sequence encodes CSASPQRGTRNGEQYF.

This clonotype was picked up many times. This chain links TRBV21-1 with TRBJ2-7; TRBD2, the table's D call, lacks a check against the DNA. TRBV21-1 is reported as a pseudogene. The CDR3 runs 17 residues. CDR3 protein: CASSPASQRGSSYEQYF. The CDR3 region has the DNA TGTGCCAGCAGCCCTGCAAGCCAGCGGGGGAGCTCCTACGAGCAGTACTTC.

This clonotype was picked up many times. J is TRBJ1-1 and V is TRBV4-1; D is ambiguous. CDR1 is MGHRA, CDR2 YSYEKL, per germline. The CDR3 contains 13 residues. The ends were cut back, 0 bases at V and 7 bases at J, with 9 bases in the middle. Written as DNA, the CDR3 is TGCGCCAGCAGCCAAGAATACGGAGGTGAAGCTTTCTTT. Translating gives CASSQEYGGEAFF.

This clonotype occurred many times. V usage is TRBV10-2 and J usage is TRBJ2-3; no clear D gene. Trimming removed 0 bases from V and 5 bases from J, with 12 bases in between. Looked up from germline, CDR1 is WSHSY and CDR2 is SAAADI. This CDR3 contains 15 residues. The CDR3 region is CASSESLRKVDTQYF. Written as DNA, the CDR3 is TGCGCCAGCAGTGAGTCCCTGAGGAAGGTAGATACGCAGTATTTT.

The DNA for the CDR3 is TGTGCCAGCAGCGGGCGGGGAAGGGTCACAGATACGCAGTATTTT. Amino acid sequence: CASSGRGRVTDTQYF. This chain connects TRBV9 to TRBJ2-3; a weak D match, TRBD2 (6 bases). Germline V gives CDR1 SGDLS, CDR2 YYNGEE. V was clipped by 3 bases and J by 2 bases, with 13 bases between them. The CDR3 spans 15 residues.

This clonotype was counted at least ten times. J is TRBJ2-7 and V is TRBV29-1; D unresolved. CDR1 is SQVTM and CDR2 is ANQGSEA in the germline V gene. The CDR3 runs 11 residues. Trimming removed 4 bases at V and 0 bases at J, with 4 bases between. The CDR3 region is CSVASSYEQYF. The CDR3 coding sequence is TGCAGCGTTGCCAGCTCCTACGAGCAGTACTTC.

In this sample, this clonotype turned up many times. This sequence joins TRBV9 and TRBJ2-3, with 11 bases fitting TRBD2. Per germline, CDR1 SGDLS and CDR2 YYNGEE. Trimming took 3 bases from V and 5 from J; bases not matched to a gene: 8. The CDR3 length is 16 residues. CDR3 in amino acids: CASSAELAGAGDTQYF. Here the CDR3 DNA reads TGTGCCAGCAGCGCGGAACTAGCGGGGGCGGGAGATACGCAGTATTTT.

This clonotype was seen at least ten times. The chain uses TRBV5-1 and TRBJ2-2; maybe TRBD1 (6 bases). V lost 7 bases to trimming and J lost 2 bases, with 12 bases between them. CDR3 length: 14 residues. Per germline, CDR1 SGHRS and CDR2 YFSETQ. Here the CDR3 DNA reads TGCGCCAGCCTGGACAGCGGAAACACCGGGGAGCTGTTTTTT. Residues: CASLDSGNTGELFF.

CDR3 residues: CSATGLAGGPPETQYF. CDR3 nucleotide sequence: TGCAGTGCTACGGGTCTAGCGGGGGGGCCCCCAGAGACCCAGTACTTC. The chain has TRBV20-1 and TRBJ2-5, with 12 bases identical to TRBD2. Germline V gene sequence: CDR1 DFQATT, CDR2 SNEGSKA (reference sequence). CDR3 length: 16 amino acids. The ends lost 4 bases at V and 4 bases at J; junction bases unmatched: 10.

This clonotype was seen ten or more times. The chain uses TRBV25-1 and TRBJ2-3; 7 bases agree with TRBD1. The CDR3 length is 15 residues. CDR1 and CDR2 (germline): MGHDK, SYGVNS. V trimming: 3 bases; J trimming: 4 bases; junction bases outside the gene matches: 7. CDR3 bases: TGTGCCAGCAGTGAGGACAGGAGAGGGGCAGATACGCAGTATTTT. Protein: CASSEDRRGADTQYF.

Many counts were recorded for this clonotype. The CDR3 DNA reads as TGTGCCAGCAGCTTAACAGGGAATGCCGGGGAGCTGTTTTTT. As protein: CASSLTGNAGELFF. J is TRBJ2-2 and V is TRBV4-2; the D gene is possibly TRBD1 (6 bases). V lost 5 bases and J lost 6, with 13 bases in between. CDR1 and CDR2 from the germline V gene are LGHNA and YNFKEQ. This CDR3 comprises 14 residues.

J is TRBJ2-7 and V is TRBV6-1; 9 bases line up with TRBD2. The CDR3 sequence is 13 residues long. The trim removed 7 bases at V and 7 bases at J, leaving 8 bases unmatched. Germline V gene lookup returns CDR1 MNHNS and CDR2 SASEGT. CDR3 sequence (DNA): TGTGCCAGCAACATGGCGGGAGGGCCGGAGCAGTACTTC. It translates to CASNMAGGPEQYF.

This clonotype was counted between two and nine times. This chain joins TRBV11-2 and TRBJ2-5; D is perhaps TRBD1 or TRBD2 (6 bases each). V was cut by 6 bases and J by 4 bases, with 15 bases left in between. The length of the CDR3 is 14 residues. Germline assignment: CDR1 SGHAT and CDR2 FQNNGV. CDR3 sequence: CASSIRGLRETQYF. CDR3 in DNA: TGTGCCAGCAGTATCCGGGGGCTCCGAGAGACCCAGTACTTC. Full variable domain (remainder filled in from reference TRBV11-2 and TRBJ2-5): EAGVAQSPRYKIIEKRQSVAFWCNPISGHATLYWYQQILGQGPKLLIQFQNNGVVDDSQLPKDRFSAERLKGVDSTLKIQPAKLEDSAVYLCASSIRGLRETQYFGPGTRLLVL.

This clonotype was recorded a few times. A far larger clone is one nucleotide away, so this likely arose from a read error. J is TRBJ2-7 and V is TRBV25-1; 7 bases align to TRBD1. Germline V gene data show CDR1 as MGHDK and CDR2 as SYGVNS. After removal of 7 bases from V and 7 bases from J, the junction contained 7 bases not matched to a gene. This CDR3 comprises 12 residues. CDR3: CASTGQVYEQYF. CDR3 bases: TGTGCCAGCACCGGACAGGTCTATGAGCAGTACTTC.

The chain couples TRBV19 to TRBJ1-5; a weak D match, TRBD1 (6 bases). Looked up from germline, CDR1 is LNHDA and CDR2 is SQIVND (reference sequence). The CDR3 length is 13 residues. V was trimmed by 9 bases and J by 3 bases, leaving 12 bases between them. CDR3 loop: CASTGTVNQPQHF. CDR3 bases: TGTGCCAGCACAGGGACGGTCAATCAGCCCCAGCATTTT.

The table lists this clonotype with many counts. V gene TRBV20-1 combines with J gene TRBJ2-1; perhaps D is TRBD1 or TRBD2 (5 bases each). Germline assignment: CDR1 DFQATT and CDR2 SNEGSKA (reference sequence). The CDR3 sequence is 14 residues long. V shed 2 bases and J shed 5 bases, with 13 bases lying between them. The CDR3 nucleotides read TGCAGTGCTAGAACCGGGACGCCTAACAATGAGCAGTTCTTC. The encoded protein is CSARTGTPNNEQFF.

The table lists this clonotype with many counts. The V gene is TRBV7-9, the J gene TRBJ2-7; D is perhaps TRBD1 (5 bases). Germline CDR1 is SEHNR and CDR2 is FQNEAQ (reference sequence). The CDR3 runs to 15 residues. V lost 0 bases to trimming and J lost 6 bases, with 15 bases between them. CDR3 amino acids: CASSLALAGKGEQYF. The DNA of the CDR3 is TGTGCCAGCAGCTTAGCGCTGGCAGGGAAGGGCGAGCAGTACTTC.

J is TRBJ2-5 and V is TRBV4-2, with D perhaps TRBD1 (5 bases). V was pared by 0 bases and J by 1 base, with 6 bases between. In germline, CDR1 is LGHNA, CDR2 YNFKEQ. The length of the CDR3 is 14 residues. Here the CDR3 DNA reads TGTGCCAGCAGCCAAGATCAGGGCCAAGAGACCCAGTACTTC. Translating it yields CASSQDQGQETQYF.